This paragraph covers one T cell receptor (beta chain) sequence. The antigen remains undetermined. The sample originates from a study of blood T cells in healthy people across ages. Study background: Using template switching, researchers captured about one barcoded beta molecule for each two T cells.

The study's findings and limits: Naive and antigen-experienced cells were not separated, limiting conclusive comparison.

This CDR3 has 14 residues. The trim removed 4 bases at V and 3 bases at J, leaving 6 bases unmatched. CDR1 is DFQATT and CDR2 is SNEGSKA in the germline V gene (reference sequence). Then a second PCR, running about 6 to 11 cycles, was carried out with a sample-barcoded 5' primer and a J-beta primer mix. TCRdb called the 5' RACE reads again in MiXCR, with one record for every CDR3 protein. The sample comprises approximately 600,000 distinct CDR3 sequences, under 70% of which are singletons, and approximately 37% rests with the top ten. The specimen sequenced was blood. The TCR sequence derives from a man in his sixties in good health. The chain links TRBV20-1 to TRBJ1-2; TRBD1 agrees at 9 bases. DNA of the CDR3: TGCAGTGCTACGGGGGACAGGGTAGACTATGGCTACACCTTC. Its protein is CSATGDRVDYGYTF.